This passage covers 17 T cell receptor beta chains from one sample sequenced in a study of blood T cells in healthy people across ages. Next came a second PCR, run for roughly 6 to 11 cycles, which used a sample-barcoded 5' primer along with a J-beta primer mix. TCRdb used MiXCR to reprocess the 5' RACE reads, holding one entry per CDR3 protein. The sample has approximately 830,000 distinct CDR3 sequences, roughly 60% seen once. The sequencing sample was made of blood. The receptors originated from a man aged 25 to 40 in good health.

This clonotype has a handful of counts. The chain couples TRBV12-3 or TRBV12-4 to TRBJ2-5; tentative D call: TRBD2 (5 bases). The ends were cut back, 6 bases at V and 5 bases at J, with 13 bases in the middle. The CDR3 runs to 13 residues. This chain's CDR3 is CASRWIPGETQYF. For the CDR3, the DNA is TGTGCCAGCAGATGGATACCGGGGGAGACCCAGTACTTC.

The chain combines TRBV4-2 with TRBJ1-2; weak D call: TRBD1 (5 bases). Germline V gene lookup returns CDR1 LGHNA and CDR2 YNFKEQ. Trimming removed 3 bases from V and 5 bases from J, with 13 bases in between. There are 14 residues in the CDR3. CDR3 amino acids: CASSHSHDRYGYTF. CDR3 bases: TGTGCCAGCAGCCATTCACACGACAGATATGGCTACACCTTC.

V usage is TRBV4-3 and J usage is TRBJ2-1; 10 bases align to TRBD2. The CDR3 length is 17 residues. Trimming at V came to 4 bases and at J to 8 bases, leaving 14 bases not matched to a gene. Germline V gene lookup returns CDR1 LGHNA and CDR2 YSLEER. The CDR3, as DNA: TGCGCCAGCAGCCCCTCCTGGGGGCTAGCGGGGGACTATGAGCAGTTCTTC. Amino acid sequence: CASSPSWGLAGDYEQFF.

This rearrangement joins TRBV12-3 or TRBV12-4 to TRBJ1-4, with D hard to call. This CDR3 region has 15 residues. Trimming shortened V by 6 bases and J by 3 bases, and 14 bases separated the two germline ends. This CDR3 is CASSLSEASNEKLFF. CDR3 nucleotides: TGTGCCAGCAGCCTCTCGGAGGCGTCTAATGAAAAACTGTTTTTT.

The V gene is TRBV4-3, the J gene TRBJ1-2, with TRBD1 matching 8 bases. Germline CDR1 reads LGHNA; CDR2 reads YSLEER. V was clipped by 6 bases and J by 7 bases; unmatched bases: 7. The CDR3 has 13 amino acids. CDR3 DNA sequence: TGCGCCAGCAGTATCAGGGGGCTGGGTGGCTACACCTTC. It is translated as CASSIRGLGGYTF.

The sample holds a few counts of this clonotype. The J gene is TRBJ2-7, the V gene TRBV10-3, with D perhaps TRBD1 (6 bases). V was pared by 6 bases and J by 3 bases, with 15 bases between. CDR1 is ENHRY and CDR2 is SYGVKD in the germline V gene. CDR3 size: 14 residues. The CDR3, as DNA: TGTGCCATCAGAGATCAGACAGGAGTCTACGAGCAGTACTTC. This codes for CAIRDQTGVYEQYF.

This clonotype has a handful of counts. The V and J genes are TRBV7-9 and TRBJ1-1; D call uncertain. The V gene lost 5 bases and the J gene lost 5 bases, with 12 bases spanning the gap. CDR1 and CDR2 (germline): SEHNR, FQNEAQ (reference sequence). The CDR3 runs 13 residues. The CDR3: CASSPNRVTEAFF. The CDR3 DNA reads as TGTGCCAGCAGCCCAAATCGGGTGACTGAAGCTTTCTTT.

The rearrangement links TRBV15 to TRBJ1-1; TRBD1 is a possible D gene (5 bases). The CDR3 contains 12 residues. Germline V CDR1 and CDR2: LNHNV, YYDKDF (reference sequence). V shed 4 bases and J shed 8 bases, with 11 bases lying between them. CDR3 in DNA: TGTGCCACCAGCACCCGGGACGGCGAAGCTTTCTTT. Residues: CATSTRDGEAFF.

This clonotype was observed a few times. CDR3 sequence reads: CASSVGVWDTSHNEQYF. The CDR3 nucleotides are TGTGCCAGCAGCGTAGGGGTTTGGGACACCTCTCACAATGAGCAGTACTTC. V usage is TRBV7-6 and J usage is TRBJ2-7; the D gene is possibly TRBD1 (6 bases). Trimming shortened V by 5 bases and J by 7 bases, and 27 bases separated the two germline ends. The germline V gene has CDR1 SGHVS and CDR2 FNYEAQ. This CDR3 region has 17 residues.

The chain links TRBV5-1 to TRBJ1-1; TRBD1 matches at 8 bases. Germline values: CDR1 SGHRS, CDR2 YFSETQ. CDR3 size: 15 residues. V shed 2 bases, J shed 1 base, and the junction held 4 bases outside the gene matches. CDR3 DNA sequence: TGCGCCAGCAGCTTAACGACAGGGGCGAACACTGAAGCTTTCTTT. Its protein product is CASSLTTGANTEAFF.

V gene TRBV12-3 or TRBV12-4 combines with J gene TRBJ1-1, with D perhaps matching TRBD1 (5 bases). The V end lost 6 bases, the J end lost 5 bases, and 16 bases lay between the germline ends. There are 14 residues in the CDR3. The CDR3 coding sequence is TGTGCCAGCAGCCACAACAGAAGGGGAACTGAAGCTTTCTTT. It yields the protein CASSHNRRGTEAFF.

This clonotype was detected only a few times. The genes are TRBV27 and TRBJ2-3; no definite D call. This CDR3 is built from 14 residues. The germline V gene encodes CDR1 MNHEY and CDR2 SMNVEV (reference sequence). V lost 2 bases and J lost 4, with 10 bases in between. For the CDR3, the DNA is TGTGCCAGCAGTTTACCCCATATTGCAGATACGCAGTATTTT. Protein product: CASSLPHIADTQYF.

The J gene is TRBJ2-5, the V gene TRBV4-2; D is perhaps TRBD2 (7 bases). Deletions cut 0 bases from V and 4 bases from J, with 18 bases between. Germline assignment: CDR1 LGHNA and CDR2 YNFKEQ. The CDR3 totals 17 residues. CDR3 nucleotide sequence: TGTGCCAGCAGCCAAGAGCTTAGGGGGGGCGCTAGAGAGACCCAGTACTTC. As protein: CASSQELRGGARETQYF.

Comments on this clonotype: An end of the junction does not agree with germline; a read error may underlie this. The chain couples TRBV6-1 to TRBJ2-3; no clear D. Germline V gene lookup returns CDR1 MNHNS and CDR2 SASEGT. CDR3 size: 11 residues. CDR3 in amino acids: CAGSATDTQYF. Written as DNA, the CDR3 is TGTGCCGGCAGTGCGACAGATACGCAGTATTTT.

V gene TRBV6-1 combines with J gene TRBJ1-2, with TRBD1 as a possible D gene (6 bases). The CDR3 is made up of 18 amino acids. Germline V gene sequence: CDR1 MNHNS, CDR2 SASEGT. V lost 6 bases and J lost 6, with 29 bases in between. CDR3 sequence reads: CASSPSWALRQGSDGYTF. CDR3 bases: TGTGCCAGCAGCCCGTCCTGGGCCCTCAGGCAGGGGAGTGATGGCTACACCTTC.

V and J are TRBV4-3 and TRBJ2-1; 12 positions agree with TRBD2. Germline-derived CDR1 and CDR2 are LGHNA and YSLEER. This CDR3 is built from 16 residues. Trimming took 1 base from V and 9 from J; bases not matched to a gene: 7. CDR3 amino acids: CASSQGASGGVGEQFF. CDR3 nucleotides: TGCGCCAGCAGCCAAGGGGCTAGCGGGGGGGTCGGTGAGCAGTTCTTC.

The chain couples TRBV6-5 to TRBJ2-1, with D perhaps being TRBD1 or TRBD2 (5 bases each). Germline lookup yields CDR1 MNHEY and CDR2 SVGAGI. The ends were cut back, 5 bases at V and 4 bases at J, with 12 bases in the middle. This CDR3 comprises 14 residues. The CDR3 loop reads CASSRDPQYNEQFF. DNA of the CDR3: TGTGCCAGCAGTCGGGACCCCCAATACAATGAGCAGTTCTTC.